The following is a TCR beta chain sequence with its context. The antigen is not known. Assay: immunoSEQ multiplex PCR; the TCRdb copy retains only in-frame clones and omits some. This table holds some 92,000 clones, about 90% found once. These data belong to a study of T cell responses to AZD1222 COVID-19 vaccine. Study-level findings and limits: Unmutated regions of variants are reportedly targeted by nearly half of spike-specific TCRs. Spike-specific TCR breadth rose after two AZD1222 doses, and depth rose as well. No repertoire was sampled before or during the peak T cell response, only after it. The donor cohort was predominantly white British with a female majority, and clonal diversity may have been underestimated.

CDR3 length: 16 residues. V trimming: 1 base; J trimming: 6 bases; junction bases outside the gene matches: 6. CDR1 is MNHNS, CDR2 SASEGT, per germline. This TCR was sampled from an adult in good health. Here the sequenced sample was peripheral blood, taken on day 0 of MenACWY control vaccination. The gene calls are TRBV6-1 and TRBJ2-1, with 10 positions matching TRBD2. In DNA form, the CDR3 reads TGTGCCAGCAGTGAAGGAATTAGCGGGAGGTCCAATGAGCAGTTCTTC. It encodes CASSEGISGRSNEQFF.